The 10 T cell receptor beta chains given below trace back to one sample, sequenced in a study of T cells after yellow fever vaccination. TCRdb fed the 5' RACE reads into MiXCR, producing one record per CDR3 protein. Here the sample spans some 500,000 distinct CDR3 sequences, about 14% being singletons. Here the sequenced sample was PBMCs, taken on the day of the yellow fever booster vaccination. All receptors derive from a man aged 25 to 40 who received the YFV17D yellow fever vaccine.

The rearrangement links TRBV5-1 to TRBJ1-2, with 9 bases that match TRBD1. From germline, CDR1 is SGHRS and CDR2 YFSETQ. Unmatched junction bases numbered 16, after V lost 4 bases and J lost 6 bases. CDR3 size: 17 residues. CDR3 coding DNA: TGCGCCAGCAGCCGAACAGGGGGCGCAGGCGGTACGGATGGCTACACCTTC. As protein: CASSRTGGAGGTDGYTF.

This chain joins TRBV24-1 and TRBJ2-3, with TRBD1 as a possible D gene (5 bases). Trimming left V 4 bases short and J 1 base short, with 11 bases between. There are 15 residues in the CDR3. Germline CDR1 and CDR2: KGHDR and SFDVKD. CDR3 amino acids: CATSDSRRGTDTQYF. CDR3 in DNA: TGTGCCACCAGTGACTCCCGCAGGGGCACAGATACGCAGTATTTT.

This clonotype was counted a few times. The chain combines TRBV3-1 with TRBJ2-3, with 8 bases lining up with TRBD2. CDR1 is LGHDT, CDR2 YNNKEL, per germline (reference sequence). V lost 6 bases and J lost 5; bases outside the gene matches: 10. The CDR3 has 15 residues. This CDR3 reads CASSFSRGRLDTQYF. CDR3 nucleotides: TGTGCCAGCAGTTTCAGTCGCGGGAGGTTAGATACGCAGTATTTT.

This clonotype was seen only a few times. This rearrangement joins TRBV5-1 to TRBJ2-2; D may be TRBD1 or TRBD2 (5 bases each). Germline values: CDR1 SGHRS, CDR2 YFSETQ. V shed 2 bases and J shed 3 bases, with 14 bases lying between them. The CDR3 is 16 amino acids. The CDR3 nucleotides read TGCGCCAGCAGCTTATTGCTGGGGCGGGACACCGGGGAGCTGTTTTTT. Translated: CASSLLLGRDTGELFF.

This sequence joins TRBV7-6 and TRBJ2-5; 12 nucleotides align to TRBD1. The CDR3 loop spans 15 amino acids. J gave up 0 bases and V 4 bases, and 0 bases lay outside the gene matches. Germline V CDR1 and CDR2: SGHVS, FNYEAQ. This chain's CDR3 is CASSWDRGHQETQYF. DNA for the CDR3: TGTGCCAGCAGCTGGGACAGGGGGCACCAAGAGACCCAGTACTTC.

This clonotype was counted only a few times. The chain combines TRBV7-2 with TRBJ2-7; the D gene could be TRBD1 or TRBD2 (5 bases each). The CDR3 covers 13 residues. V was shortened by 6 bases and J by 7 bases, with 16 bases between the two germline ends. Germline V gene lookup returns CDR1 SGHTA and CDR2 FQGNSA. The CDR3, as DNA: TGTGCCAGCAGGGGACCGGGACCAATAGAGCAGTACTTC. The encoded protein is CASRGPGPIEQYF.

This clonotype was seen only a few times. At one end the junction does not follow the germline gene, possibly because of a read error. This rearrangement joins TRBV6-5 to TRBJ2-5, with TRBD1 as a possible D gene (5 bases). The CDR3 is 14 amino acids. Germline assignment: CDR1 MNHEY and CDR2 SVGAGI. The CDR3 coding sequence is TGTGCCAGCAGTTACTTGCTGGGGCAAGATACCCAGTACTTC. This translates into CASSYLLGQDTQYF.

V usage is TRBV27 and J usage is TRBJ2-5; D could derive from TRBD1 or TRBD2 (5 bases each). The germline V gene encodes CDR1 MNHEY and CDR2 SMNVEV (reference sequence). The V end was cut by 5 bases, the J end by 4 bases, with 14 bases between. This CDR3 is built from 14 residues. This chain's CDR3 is CASSVQGGGETQYF. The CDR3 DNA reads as TGTGCCAGCAGTGTCCAGGGTGGAGGAGAGACCCAGTACTTC.

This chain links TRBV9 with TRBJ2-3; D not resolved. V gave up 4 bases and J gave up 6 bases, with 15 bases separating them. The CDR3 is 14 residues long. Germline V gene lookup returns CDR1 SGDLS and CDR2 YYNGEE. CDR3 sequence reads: CASSSRSLTDTQYF. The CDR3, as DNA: TGTGCCAGCAGCTCTAGGTCCCTTACGGATACGCAGTATTTT.

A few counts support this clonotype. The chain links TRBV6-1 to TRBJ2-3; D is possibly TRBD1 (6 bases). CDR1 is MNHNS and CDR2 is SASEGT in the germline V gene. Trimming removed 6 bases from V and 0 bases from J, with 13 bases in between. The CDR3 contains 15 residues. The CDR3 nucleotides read TGTGCCAGCAGCCTCAGCAGGGGTAGCACAGATACGCAGTATTTT. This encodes CASSLSRGSTDTQYF.